A single sample gave rise to the 24 T cell receptor beta chains below, sequenced in a study of T cell changes during pregnancy in multiple sclerosis. TCRdb's table, derived via immunoSEQ multiplex PCR, lists solely in-frame clones and lacks some. The profile shows about 70,000 clones, roughly 92% of them singletons. This sample comprised CD8+ T cells from peripheral blood mononuclear cells, obtained in the third trimester of pregnancy. Every receptor here comes from a female donor in good health, enrolled as a control in a pregnancy study.

V usage is TRBV30 and J usage is TRBJ2-7, with D maybe TRBD2 (6 bases). The CDR3 spans 13 residues. With 1 base removed from V and 7 bases from J, the gap between germline ends came to 14 bases. Per the germline V gene, CDR1 is GTSNPN and CDR2 is SVGIG (reference sequence). In nucleotides, the CDR3 is TGTGCCTGGAGTGGAATTACTAGCCGTGAGCAGTACTTC. It encodes CAWSGITSREQYF.

The chain couples TRBV9 to TRBJ2-3; tentative D call: TRBD2 (6 bases). Trimming cost V 0 bases and J 4 bases, with 15 bases left between them. The CDR3 is 16 amino acids. Per the germline V gene, CDR1 is SGDLS and CDR2 is YYNGEE. CDR3 loop: CASSVGGTGVADTQYF. The DNA for the CDR3 is TGTGCCAGCAGCGTAGGAGGAACGGGGGTGGCAGATACGCAGTATTTT.

This sequence joins TRBV5-4 and TRBJ1-1; the match to TRBD1 covers 7 bases. After removal of 0 bases from V and 3 bases from J, the junction contained 2 bases not matched to a gene. The CDR3 has 14 amino acids. CDR1 SGHNT and CDR2 YYREEE come from the germline V gene (reference sequence). The CDR3 region is CASSLGQGYTEAFF. CDR3 DNA: TGTGCCAGCAGCTTGGGACAGGGATACACTGAAGCTTTCTTT.

J is TRBJ2-2 and V is TRBV2, with D maybe TRBD1 (5 bases). Germline V gene sequence: CDR1 SNHLY, CDR2 FYNNEI. The CDR3 extends over 12 amino acids. With 6 bases removed from V and 5 bases from J, the gap between germline ends came to 7 bases. DNA for the CDR3: TGTGCCAGCAGGGCAGGGACCGGGGAGCTGTTTTTT. It encodes CASRAGTGELFF.

This clone was detected only once. J is TRBJ1-3 and V is TRBV7-9, with D perhaps TRBD1 (6 bases). Per germline, CDR1 SEHNR and CDR2 FQNEAQ (reference sequence). Deletions cut 5 bases from V and 4 bases from J, with 18 bases between. The CDR3 contains 16 residues. In nucleotides, the CDR3 is TGTGCCAGCAGCCTCCCTGGGGGGGCTGGAGGAAACACCATATATTTT. Residues: CASSLPGGAGGNTIYF.

This clone came up once. The genes are TRBV7-2 and TRBJ1-1, with no clear D. V dropped 2 bases and J dropped 0 bases, with 10 bases sitting between them. CDR3 length equals 15 residues. CDR1 and CDR2 (germline): SGHTA, FQGNSA. In DNA form, the CDR3 reads TGTGCCAGCAGCTTATATGGCAACATGAACACTGAAGCTTTCTTT. Translated, it gives CASSLYGNMNTEAFF.

This chain connects TRBV11-2 to TRBJ2-2, with 7 positions matching TRBD2. The CDR3 loop spans 16 amino acids. V was clipped by 5 bases and J by 0 bases; unmatched bases: 6. The germline V gene encodes CDR1 SGHAT and CDR2 FQNNGV. For the CDR3, the DNA is TGTGCCAGCAGCCCCGGGGGGAGCTCGAACACCGGGGAGCTGTTTTTT. Translating gives CASSPGGSSNTGELFF.

The CDR3 region is CASSLVGGQETQYF. The CDR3 coding sequence is TGTGCCAGCAGCTTAGTCGGAGGTCAAGAGACCCAGTACTTC. V and J are TRBV7-2 and TRBJ2-5; D might be TRBD2 (5 bases). The length of the CDR3 is 14 residues. Germline lookup yields CDR1 SGHTA and CDR2 FQGNSA. V lost 1 base and J 2 bases, leaving 8 bases between the germline ends. The full variable domain, rest sourced from reference TRBV7-2 and TRBJ2-5, is GAGVSQSPSNKVTEKGKDVELRCDPISGHTALYWYRQSLGQGLEFLIYFQGNSAPDKSGLPSDRFSAERTGGSVSTLTIQRTQQEDSAVYLCASSLVGGQETQYFGPGTRLLVL.

This sequence joins TRBV4-2 and TRBJ1-5, with 12 bases fitting TRBD1. CDR3 length: 16 amino acids. The V gene's germline CDR1 is LGHNA and CDR2 YNFKEQ. The junction had 7 bases not matched to a gene; V was cut back by 3 bases and J by 7 bases. The chain's CDR3 is CASSQRDRGLGQPQHF. The DNA of the CDR3 is TGTGCCAGCAGCCAGAGGGACAGGGGGCTGGGGCAGCCCCAGCATTTT.

V is TRBV18 and J is TRBJ1-1, with D possibly matching TRBD1 (5 bases). V was cut by 2 bases and J by 2 bases, with 18 bases left in between. Germline V CDR1 and CDR2: KGHSH, LQKENI. This CDR3 comprises 17 residues. CDR3 loop: CASSPSGGSPDNTEAFF. In DNA form, the CDR3 reads TGTGCCAGCTCACCAAGCGGGGGTTCCCCTGACAACACTGAAGCTTTCTTT.

The chain has TRBV5-1 and TRBJ2-2, with 8 bases identical to TRBD1. The CDR3 consists of 14 residues. CDR1 and CDR2 (germline): SGHRS, YFSETQ. The V gene end was trimmed by 7 bases and the J gene end by 3 bases; junction bases not matched to a gene: 5. The CDR3 nucleotides are TGCGCCAGCGAGGTGGGACAGGACACCGGGGAGCTGTTTTTT. It codes for CASEVGQDTGELFF.

The genes are TRBV27 and TRBJ1-6, with D possibly being TRBD1 (5 bases). This CDR3 has 14 amino acids. V was shortened by 4 bases and J by 6 bases, with 10 bases between the two germline ends. Germline V CDR1 and CDR2: MNHEY, SMNVEV (reference sequence). CDR3 region: CASSWEGFNSPLHF. CDR3 in DNA: TGTGCCAGCAGTTGGGAGGGGTTTAATTCACCCCTCCACTTT.

This rearrangement joins TRBV29-1 to TRBJ1-2; TRBD1 matches 7 bases. The germline V gene encodes CDR1 SQVTM and CDR2 ANQGSEA. The CDR3 length is 14 residues. J gave up 7 bases and V 7 bases, and 15 bases lay outside the gene matches. This chain's CDR3 is CSASQRQGLAGYTF. DNA of the CDR3: TGCAGCGCCAGCCAGCGACAGGGTCTAGCTGGCTACACCTTC.

The V call is TRBV15, the J call TRBJ1-2; a weak D match, TRBD1 (5 bases). CDR1 is LNHNV, CDR2 YYDKDF, per germline (reference sequence). This CDR3 comprises 15 residues. V dropped 3 bases and J dropped 0 bases, with 11 bases sitting between them. For the CDR3, the DNA is TGTGCCACCAGCAGTATGGGGCAGTCTAACTATGGCTACACCTTC. Its translation is CATSSMGQSNYGYTF.

V gene TRBV5-4 combines with J gene TRBJ2-5, with D perhaps TRBD1 (5 bases). V dropped 3 bases and J dropped 3 bases, with 18 bases sitting between them. The CDR3 is made up of 16 amino acids. The germline V gene encodes CDR1 SGHNT and CDR2 YYREEE (reference sequence). For the CDR3, the DNA is TGTGCCAGCAGCTACGAGGCAGGGCCTTTTGAAGAGACCCAGTACTTC. Translation: CASSYEAGPFEETQYF.

The sample holds one count of this clone. The genes are TRBV10-1 and TRBJ1-3; TRBD1 is a possible D gene (6 bases). CDR1 is WNHNN and CDR2 is SYGVQD in the germline V gene (reference sequence). With 7 bases removed from V and 5 bases from J, the gap between germline ends came to 24 bases. This CDR3 has 17 amino acids. This chain's CDR3 is CASTPKLFGGSRNTIYF. The CDR3 coding sequence is TGCGCCAGCACCCCGAAGCTCTTTGGGGGCTCCCGAAACACCATATATTTT.

The chain carries TRBV10-2 and TRBJ1-1, with 7 bases matching TRBD1. CDR3 length: 19 amino acids. Germline lookup yields CDR1 WSHSY and CDR2 SAAADI. V dropped 3 bases and J dropped 0; count of bases not matched to a gene: 16. As DNA, the CDR3 is TGCGCCAGCAGTGACCGCTTACAGGGGATTGATGGGATGAACACTGAAGCTTTCTTT. Its translation: CASSDRLQGIDGMNTEAFF.

The rearrangement uses TRBV18 and TRBJ1-1, with 11 bases identical to TRBD1. This CDR3 has 17 amino acids. Trimming at V came to 5 bases and at J to 2 bases, leaving 10 bases not matched to a gene. The germline gives CDR1 KGHSH, CDR2 LQKENI. The CDR3 protein is CASSSGQGAPPNTEAFF. The CDR3 DNA reads as TGTGCCAGCTCATCCGGACAGGGGGCTCCCCCAAACACTGAAGCTTTCTTT.

V gene TRBV4-1 combines with J gene TRBJ1-1; TRBD1 matches at 8 bases. Looked up from germline, CDR1 is MGHRA and CDR2 is YSYEKL. Trimming removed 2 bases from V and 5 bases from J; junction bases left unmatched: 7. This CDR3 spans 15 amino acids. The CDR3 reads CASSQSGTGETEAFF. For the CDR3, the DNA is TGCGCCAGCAGCCAATCCGGGACAGGCGAGACTGAAGCTTTCTTT.

The chain links TRBV14 to TRBJ1-1; no clear D gene. Looked up from germline, CDR1 is SGHDN and CDR2 is FVKESK. V shed 2 bases and J shed 1 base, with 14 bases lying between them. The CDR3 runs 16 residues. This chain's CDR3 is CASSQLGLQPNTEAFF. The CDR3 DNA reads as TGTGCCAGCAGCCAATTGGGCCTACAGCCGAACACTGAAGCTTTCTTT.

CDR3 region: CAWDGQGAGAFF. In DNA, the CDR3 is TGTGCCTGGGACGGACAGGGAGCTGGAGCTTTCTTT. This rearrangement joins TRBV30 to TRBJ1-1; 8 nucleotides align to TRBD1. J gave up 10 bases and V 5 bases, and 9 bases lay outside the gene matches. The CDR3 runs to 12 residues. Germline loops: CDR1 GTSNPN, CDR2 SVGIG (reference sequence).

This chain connects TRBV4-2 to TRBJ1-5; TRBD1 aligns across 7 bases. The CDR3 sequence is 16 residues long. With V trimmed by 0 bases and J by 4 bases, 6 bases remained unmatched. Germline V gene data show CDR1 as LGHNA and CDR2 as YNFKEQ. CDR3: CASSQDQEQGNQPQHF. As DNA, the CDR3 is TGTGCCAGCAGCCAAGATCAGGAACAGGGGAATCAGCCCCAGCATTTT.

The V and J genes are TRBV5-4 and TRBJ2-7; tentatively, D is TRBD2 (6 bases). Trimming pared 3 bases from V and 1 base from J, leaving 11 bases between. The CDR3 length is 14 residues. Germline V gene sequence: CDR1 SGHNT, CDR2 YYREEE (reference sequence). The CDR3 DNA reads TGTGCCAGCAGCTGGGGCGGGACGTCCTACGAGCAGTACTTC. Translated: CASSWGGTSYEQYF.

The chain couples TRBV4-2 to TRBJ1-3, with D unclear. With 4 bases removed from V and 0 bases from J, the gap between germline ends came to 13 bases. The CDR3 loop spans 16 amino acids. Germline V lookup: CDR1 LGHNA, CDR2 YNFKEQ. In DNA, the CDR3 is TGTGCCAGCAGCCCCACGCAAACTAGCTCTGGAAACACCATATATTTT. As protein: CASSPTQTSSGNTIYF.